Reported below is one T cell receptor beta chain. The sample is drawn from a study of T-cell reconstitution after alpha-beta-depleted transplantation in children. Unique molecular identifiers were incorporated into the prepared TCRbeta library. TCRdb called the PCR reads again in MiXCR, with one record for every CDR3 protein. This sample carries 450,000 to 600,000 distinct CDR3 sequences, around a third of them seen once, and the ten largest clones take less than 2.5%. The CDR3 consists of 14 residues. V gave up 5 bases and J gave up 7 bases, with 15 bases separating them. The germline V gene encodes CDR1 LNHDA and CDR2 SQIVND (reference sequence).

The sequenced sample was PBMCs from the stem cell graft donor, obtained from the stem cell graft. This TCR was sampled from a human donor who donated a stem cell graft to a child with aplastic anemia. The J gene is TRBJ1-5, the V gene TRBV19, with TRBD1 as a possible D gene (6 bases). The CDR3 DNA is TGTGCCAGTAGTTTCCCAGGGGCGCAGCAGCCCCAGCATTTT. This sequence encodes CASSFPGAQQPQHF.